This T cell receptor (beta chain) was found in a study of T cell repertoires in ileal Crohn's disease. About the study: Operated complications were stricturing disease (roughly 60%) and penetrating disease (around 39%). Thiopurines (11) or anti-TNF agents (18) were given postoperatively to about half.

Per sample, approximately 540 nanograms of biopsy DNA were TCRB immunosequenced. The repertoire was sequenced with immunoSEQ multiplex PCR; TCRdb's copy has only in-frame clones and lacks some. The sample holds approximately 7,000 clones, 60% to 75% seen once. This clonotype was obtained from an adult with Crohn's disease. The sequenced material came from ileal tissue.

In nucleotides, the CDR3 is TGTGCCACCAGAATGATCGCAGGGAAGAACGAGCAGTACTTC. As protein: CATRMIAGKNEQYF. The rearrangement joins TRBV15 to TRBJ2-7, with D maybe TRBD1 (5 bases). The CDR3 runs 14 residues. The V end lost 6 bases, the J end lost 5 bases, and 17 bases lay between the germline ends. In germline, CDR1 is LNHNV, CDR2 YYDKDF (reference sequence).